The entry that follows covers one TCR beta chain sequence. Its matching antigen is unknown. This sample stems from a study of cytomegalovirus exposure and HLA in healthy donors. Both 60 Vbeta primers and 13 Jbeta primers went into the PCR. The table came from immunoSEQ multiplex PCR; TCRdb's copy has only in-frame clones and leaves some out. This sample has 130,000 or so clones, with roughly 80% found just once. Study findings and constraints: Earlier analysis yielded a pattern in which most TCR beta V segments were productive about 90% or about 30% of the time.

Deletions cut 6 bases from V and 8 bases from J, with 11 bases between. The CDR3 length is 13 residues. CDR1 and CDR2 (germline): WSHSY, SAAADI. The chain employs TRBV10-2 and TRBJ1-6; D gene uncertain. Sequencing was carried out using PBMCs. The sequence came from a young man in good health and CMV-seronegative. CDR3: CASREGEHSPLHF. The CDR3 nucleotides read TGCGCCAGCAGGGAGGGAGAGCATTCACCCCTCCACTTT.